Included here is one TCR beta chain sequence, with context. This record belongs to a study of blood T cell repertoires in COVID-19. Study-level background: PBMCs, B-cell-depleted T cells, or T cells provided the cDNA or gDNA that made up the material.

Clinical history reported by participants formed the basis on which cohorts were assigned. The CDR3 is made up of 13 amino acids. The V gene end was trimmed by 3 bases and the J gene end by 7 bases; junction bases not matched to a gene: 6. Germline loops: CDR1 GTSNPN, CDR2 SVGIG (reference sequence). How the authors handled the data: From reference gene primer amplification, estimates of nucleated cell counts were derived. Assay used: immunoSEQ multiplex PCR; TCRdb lists only in-frame clones, some missing. That table is the source of V, J and clone size, and D and trimming were worked out from the DNA. The sample holds about 210,000 clones, approximately 75% seen once.

This chain uses TRBV30 with TRBJ2-1, with 7 nucleotides matching TRBD2. This clonotype was obtained from a man between 35 and 55 years old who had recovered from COVID-19. Sequencing used PBMCs or T cells enriched from blood (not recorded which). CDR3 bases: TGTGCCTGGAGGGGGGGACTACCGAATGAGCAGTTCTTC. Translated: CAWRGGLPNEQFF.